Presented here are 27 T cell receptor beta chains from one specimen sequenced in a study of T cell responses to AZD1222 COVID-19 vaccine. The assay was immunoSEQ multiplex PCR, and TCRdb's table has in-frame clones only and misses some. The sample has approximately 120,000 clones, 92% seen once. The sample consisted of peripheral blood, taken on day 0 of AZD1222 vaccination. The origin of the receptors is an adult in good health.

For the CDR3, the DNA is TGTGCCAGCAGTTTCCACAGGGGAAATGAGCAGTTCTTC. Translated: CASSFHRGNEQFF. The chain couples TRBV6-6 to TRBJ2-1; 7 bases map to TRBD1. CDR1 and CDR2 (germline): MNHNY, SVGAGI (reference sequence). The V gene end was trimmed by 4 bases and the J gene end by 7 bases; junction bases not matched to a gene: 4. The CDR3 totals 13 residues.

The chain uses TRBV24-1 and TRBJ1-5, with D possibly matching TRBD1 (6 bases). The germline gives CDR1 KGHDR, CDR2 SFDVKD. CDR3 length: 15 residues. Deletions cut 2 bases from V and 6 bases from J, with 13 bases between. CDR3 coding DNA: TGTGCCACCAGTGATTCCCGACAGGTGGGTCAGCCCCAGCATTTT. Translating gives CATSDSRQVGQPQHF.

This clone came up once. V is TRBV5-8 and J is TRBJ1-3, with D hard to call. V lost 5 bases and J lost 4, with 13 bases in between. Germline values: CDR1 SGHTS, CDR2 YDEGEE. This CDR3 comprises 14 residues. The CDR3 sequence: CASRGGGLGNTIYF. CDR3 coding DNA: TGTGCCAGCAGGGGCGGAGGGCTCGGAAACACCATATATTTT.

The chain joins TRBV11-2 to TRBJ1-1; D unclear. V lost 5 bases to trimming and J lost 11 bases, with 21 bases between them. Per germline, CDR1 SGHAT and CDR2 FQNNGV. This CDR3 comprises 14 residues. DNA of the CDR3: TGTGCCAGCAGCCCTAGGAATACAGCGGGTGAGGCTTTCTTT. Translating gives CASSPRNTAGEAFF.

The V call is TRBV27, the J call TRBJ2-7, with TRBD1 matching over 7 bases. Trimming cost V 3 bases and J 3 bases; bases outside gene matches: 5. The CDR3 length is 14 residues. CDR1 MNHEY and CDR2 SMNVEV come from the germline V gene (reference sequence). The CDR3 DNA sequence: TGTGCCAGCAGTTTCGACAGGGCTGGCTACGAGCAGTACTTC. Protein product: CASSFDRAGYEQYF.

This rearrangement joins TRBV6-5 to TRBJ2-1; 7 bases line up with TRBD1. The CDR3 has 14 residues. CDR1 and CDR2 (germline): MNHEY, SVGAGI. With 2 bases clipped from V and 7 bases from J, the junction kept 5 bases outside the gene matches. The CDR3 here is CASSYLGTVNEQFF. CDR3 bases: TGTGCCAGCAGTTACCTAGGGACAGTTAATGAGCAGTTCTTC.

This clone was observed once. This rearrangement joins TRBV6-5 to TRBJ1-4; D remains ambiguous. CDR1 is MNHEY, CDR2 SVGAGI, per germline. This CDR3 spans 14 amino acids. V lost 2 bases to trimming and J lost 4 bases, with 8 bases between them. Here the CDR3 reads CASSYPPGNEKLFF. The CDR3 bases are TGTGCCAGCAGTTACCCCCCTGGTAATGAAAAACTGTTTTTT.

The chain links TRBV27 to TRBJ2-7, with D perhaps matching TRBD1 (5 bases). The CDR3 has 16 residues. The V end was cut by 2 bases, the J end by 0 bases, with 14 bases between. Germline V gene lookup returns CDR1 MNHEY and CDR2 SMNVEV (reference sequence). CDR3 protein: CASSLTQGKNSYEQYF. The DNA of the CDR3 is TGTGCCAGCAGTTTAACCCAGGGCAAAAACTCCTACGAGCAGTACTTC.

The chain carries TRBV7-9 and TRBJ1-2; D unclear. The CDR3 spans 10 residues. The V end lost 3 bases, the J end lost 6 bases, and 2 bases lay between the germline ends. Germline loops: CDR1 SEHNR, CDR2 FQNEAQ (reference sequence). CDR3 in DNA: TGTGCCAGCAGCTTGGATGGCTACACCTTC. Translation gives CASSLDGYTF. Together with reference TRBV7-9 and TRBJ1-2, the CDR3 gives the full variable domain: DTGVSQNPRHKITKRGQNVTFRCDPISEHNRLYWYRQTLGQGPEFLTYFQNEAQLEKSRLLSDRFSAERPKGSFSTLEIQRTEQGDSAMYLCASSLDGYTFGSGTRLTVV.

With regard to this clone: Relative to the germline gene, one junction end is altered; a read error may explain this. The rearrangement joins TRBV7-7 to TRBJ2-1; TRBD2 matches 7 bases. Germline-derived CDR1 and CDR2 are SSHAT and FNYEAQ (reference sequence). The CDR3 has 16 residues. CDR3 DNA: TGTGCTAGCAGTCCTCGAGCGGGATTCCTCTACAATGAGCAGTTCTTC. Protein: CASSPRAGFLYNEQFF.

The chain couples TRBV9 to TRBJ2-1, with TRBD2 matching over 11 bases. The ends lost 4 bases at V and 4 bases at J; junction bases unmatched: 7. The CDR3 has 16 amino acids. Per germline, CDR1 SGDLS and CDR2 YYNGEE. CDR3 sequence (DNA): TGTGCCAGCAGCCCATACGGGACTAGCGGTTACAATGAGCAGTTCTTC. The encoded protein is CASSPYGTSGYNEQFF.

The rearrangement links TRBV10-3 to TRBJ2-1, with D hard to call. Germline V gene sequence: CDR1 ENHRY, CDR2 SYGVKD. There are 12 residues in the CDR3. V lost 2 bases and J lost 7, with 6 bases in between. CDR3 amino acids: CAISELGNEQFF. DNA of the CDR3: TGTGCCATCAGTGAGCTAGGGAATGAGCAGTTCTTC.

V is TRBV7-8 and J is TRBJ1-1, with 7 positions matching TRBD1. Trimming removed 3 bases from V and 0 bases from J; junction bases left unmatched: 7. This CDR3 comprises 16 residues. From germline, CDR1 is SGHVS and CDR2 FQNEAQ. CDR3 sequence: CASSLETGTVNTEAFF. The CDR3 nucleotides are TGTGCCAGCAGCTTGGAGACCGGGACAGTGAACACTGAAGCTTTCTTT. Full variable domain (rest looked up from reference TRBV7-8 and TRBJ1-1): GAGVSQSPRYKVAKRGQDVALRCDPISGHVSLFWYQQALGQGPEFLTYFQNEAQLDKSGLPSDRFFAERPEGSVSTLKIQRTQQEDSAVYLCASSLETGTVNTEAFFGQGTRLTVV.

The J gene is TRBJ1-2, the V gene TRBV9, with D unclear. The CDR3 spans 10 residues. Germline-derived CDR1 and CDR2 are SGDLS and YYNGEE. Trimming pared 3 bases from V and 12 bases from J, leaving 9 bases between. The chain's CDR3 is CASSAEGHTF. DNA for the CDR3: TGTGCCAGCAGCGCCGAAGGACACACCTTC.

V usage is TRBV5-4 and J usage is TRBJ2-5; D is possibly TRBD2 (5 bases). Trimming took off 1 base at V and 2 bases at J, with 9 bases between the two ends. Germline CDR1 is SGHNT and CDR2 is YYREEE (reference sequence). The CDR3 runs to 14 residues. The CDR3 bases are TGTGCCAGCAGCTTGACCGGGGATCAAGAGACCCAGTACTTC. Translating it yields CASSLTGDQETQYF.

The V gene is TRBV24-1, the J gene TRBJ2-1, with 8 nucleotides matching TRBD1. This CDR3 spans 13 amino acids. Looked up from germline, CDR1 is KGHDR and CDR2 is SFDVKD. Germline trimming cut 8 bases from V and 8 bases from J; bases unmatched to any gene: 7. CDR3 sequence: CATNSGGRDEQFF. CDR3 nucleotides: TGTGCCACCAATTCAGGGGGCCGAGATGAGCAGTTCTTC.

This CDR3 is CASRERQGPNPTNEKLFF. Here the CDR3 DNA reads TGTGCCAGCAGGGAAAGACAGGGGCCTAACCCAACTAATGAAAAACTGTTTTTT. V usage is TRBV6-1 and J usage is TRBJ1-4; 8 bases line up with TRBD1. This CDR3 region has 18 residues. CDR1 MNHNS and CDR2 SASEGT come from the germline V gene. Losses at the gene ends were 6 bases for V and 0 bases for J; bases not matched to a gene: 12.

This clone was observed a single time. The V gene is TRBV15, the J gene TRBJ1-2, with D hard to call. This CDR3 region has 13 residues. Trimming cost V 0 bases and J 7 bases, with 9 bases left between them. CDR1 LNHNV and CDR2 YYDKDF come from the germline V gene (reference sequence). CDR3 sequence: CATSRDVGGGYTF. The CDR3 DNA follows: TGTGCCACCAGCAGAGATGTGGGCGGTGGCTACACCTTC.

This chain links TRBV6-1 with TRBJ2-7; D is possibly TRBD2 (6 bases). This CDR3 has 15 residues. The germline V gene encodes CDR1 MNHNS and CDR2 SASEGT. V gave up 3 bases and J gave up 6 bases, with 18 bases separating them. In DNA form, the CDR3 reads TGTGCCAGCAGTGAGATGGTCATGGGGGGAACCGAGCAGTACTTC. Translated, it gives CASSEMVMGGTEQYF.

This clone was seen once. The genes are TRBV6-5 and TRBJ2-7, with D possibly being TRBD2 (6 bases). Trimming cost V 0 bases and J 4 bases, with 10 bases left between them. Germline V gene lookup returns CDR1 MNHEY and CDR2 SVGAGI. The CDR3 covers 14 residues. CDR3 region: CASSYSIRGYEQYF. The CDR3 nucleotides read TGTGCCAGCAGTTACTCGATACGGGGGTACGAGCAGTACTTC.

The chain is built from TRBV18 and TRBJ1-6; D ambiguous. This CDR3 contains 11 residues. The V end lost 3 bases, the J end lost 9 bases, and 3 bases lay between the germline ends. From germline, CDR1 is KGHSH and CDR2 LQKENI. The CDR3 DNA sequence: TGTGCCAGCTCACCGGGTTCACCCCTCCACTTT. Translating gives CASSPGSPLHF.

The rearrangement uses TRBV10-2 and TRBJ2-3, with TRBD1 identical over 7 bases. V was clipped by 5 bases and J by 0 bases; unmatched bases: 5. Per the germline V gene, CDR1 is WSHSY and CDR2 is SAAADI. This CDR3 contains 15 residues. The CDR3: CASSPQGKSTDTQYF. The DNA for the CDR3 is TGCGCCAGCAGTCCACAGGGGAAAAGCACAGATACGCAGTATTTT.

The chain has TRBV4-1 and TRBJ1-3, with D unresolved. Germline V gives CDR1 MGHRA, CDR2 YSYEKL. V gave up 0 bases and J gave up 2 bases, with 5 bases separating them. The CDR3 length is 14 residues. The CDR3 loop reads CASSQEGTGNTIYF. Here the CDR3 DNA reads TGCGCCAGCAGCCAAGAGGGGACTGGAAACACCATATATTTT.

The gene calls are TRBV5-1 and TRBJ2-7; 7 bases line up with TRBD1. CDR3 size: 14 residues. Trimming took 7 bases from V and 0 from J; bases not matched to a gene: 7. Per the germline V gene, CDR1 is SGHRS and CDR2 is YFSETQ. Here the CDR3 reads CASRHGTASYEQYF. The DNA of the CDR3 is TGCGCCAGCCGTCACGGGACAGCCTCCTACGAGCAGTACTTC.

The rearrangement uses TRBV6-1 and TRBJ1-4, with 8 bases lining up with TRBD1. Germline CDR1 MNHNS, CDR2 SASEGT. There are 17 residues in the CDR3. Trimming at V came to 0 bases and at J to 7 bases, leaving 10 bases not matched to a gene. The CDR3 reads CASSEAQGAIIGEKLFF. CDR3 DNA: TGTGCCAGCAGTGAAGCGCAGGGGGCGATTATTGGTGAAAAACTGTTTTTT.

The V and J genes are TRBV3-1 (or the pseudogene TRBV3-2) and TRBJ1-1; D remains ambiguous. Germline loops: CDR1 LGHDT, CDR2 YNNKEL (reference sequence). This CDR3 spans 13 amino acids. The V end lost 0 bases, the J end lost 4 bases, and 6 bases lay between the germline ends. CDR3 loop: CASSQDLGTEAFF. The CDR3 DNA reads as TGTGCCAGCAGCCAAGACCTGGGCACTGAAGCTTTCTTT.

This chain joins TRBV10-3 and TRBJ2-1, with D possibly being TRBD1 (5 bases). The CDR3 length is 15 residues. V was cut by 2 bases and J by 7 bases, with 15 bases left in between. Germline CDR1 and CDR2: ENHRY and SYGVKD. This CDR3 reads CAISEGVQGTNEQFF. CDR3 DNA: TGTGCCATCAGTGAGGGCGTTCAGGGTACGAATGAGCAGTTCTTC.